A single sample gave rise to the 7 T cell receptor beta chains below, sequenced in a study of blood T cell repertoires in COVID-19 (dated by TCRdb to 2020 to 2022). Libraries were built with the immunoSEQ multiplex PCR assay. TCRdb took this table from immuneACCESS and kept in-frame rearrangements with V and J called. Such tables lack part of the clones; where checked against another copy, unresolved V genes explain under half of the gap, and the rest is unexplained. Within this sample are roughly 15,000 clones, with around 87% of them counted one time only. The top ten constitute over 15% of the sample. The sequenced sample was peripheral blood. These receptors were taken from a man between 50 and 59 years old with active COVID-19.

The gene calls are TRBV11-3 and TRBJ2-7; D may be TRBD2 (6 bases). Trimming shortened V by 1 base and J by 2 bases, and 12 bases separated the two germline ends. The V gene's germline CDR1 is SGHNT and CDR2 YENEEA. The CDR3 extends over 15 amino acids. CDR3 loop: CASSLGGGRTYEQYF. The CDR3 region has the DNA TGTGCCAGCAGCTTAGGTGGGGGGAGGACCTACGAGCAGTACTTC.

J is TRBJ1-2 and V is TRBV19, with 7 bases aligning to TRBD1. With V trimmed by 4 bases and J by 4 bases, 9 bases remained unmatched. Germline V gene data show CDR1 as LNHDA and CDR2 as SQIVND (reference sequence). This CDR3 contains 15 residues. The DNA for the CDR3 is TGTGCCAGTAGTAAAAGACAGGGAGAGCTCTATGGCTACACCTTC. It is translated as CASSKRQGELYGYTF.

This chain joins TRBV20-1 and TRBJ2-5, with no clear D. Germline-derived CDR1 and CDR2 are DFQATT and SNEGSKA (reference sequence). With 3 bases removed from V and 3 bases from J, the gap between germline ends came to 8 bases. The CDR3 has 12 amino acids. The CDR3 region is CSASGGKETQYF. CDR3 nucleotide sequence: TGCAGTGCTAGTGGCGGAAAAGAGACCCAGTACTTC.

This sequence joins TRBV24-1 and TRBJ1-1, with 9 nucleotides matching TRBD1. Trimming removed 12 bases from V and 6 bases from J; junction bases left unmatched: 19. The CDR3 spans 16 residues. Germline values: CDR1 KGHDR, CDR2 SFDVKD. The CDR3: CAPHMVHRDRESEAFF. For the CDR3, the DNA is TGTGCCCCCCATATGGTGCACCGGGACAGGGAGTCTGAAGCTTTCTTT.

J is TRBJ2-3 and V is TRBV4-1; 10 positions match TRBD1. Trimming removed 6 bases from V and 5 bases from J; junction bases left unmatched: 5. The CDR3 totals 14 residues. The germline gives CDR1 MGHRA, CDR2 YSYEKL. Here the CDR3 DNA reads TGCGCCAGCAGACCGGGACAGGGGAGAGATACGCAGTATTTT. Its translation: CASRPGQGRDTQYF.

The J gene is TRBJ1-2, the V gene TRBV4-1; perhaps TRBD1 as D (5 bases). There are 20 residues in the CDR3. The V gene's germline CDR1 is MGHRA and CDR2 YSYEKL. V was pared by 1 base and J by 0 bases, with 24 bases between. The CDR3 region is CASSQVPPGTVPKANYGYTF. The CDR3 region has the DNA TGCGCCAGCAGCCAAGTACCCCCAGGGACTGTTCCTAAAGCTAACTATGGCTACACCTTC.

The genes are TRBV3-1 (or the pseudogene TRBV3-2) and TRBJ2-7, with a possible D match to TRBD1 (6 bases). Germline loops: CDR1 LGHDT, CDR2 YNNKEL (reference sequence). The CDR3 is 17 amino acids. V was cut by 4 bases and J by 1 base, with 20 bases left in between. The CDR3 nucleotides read TGTGCCAGCAGCCCCTTTAACAGGGCCGGATCTTCCTACGAGCAGTACTTC. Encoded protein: CASSPFNRAGSSYEQYF.